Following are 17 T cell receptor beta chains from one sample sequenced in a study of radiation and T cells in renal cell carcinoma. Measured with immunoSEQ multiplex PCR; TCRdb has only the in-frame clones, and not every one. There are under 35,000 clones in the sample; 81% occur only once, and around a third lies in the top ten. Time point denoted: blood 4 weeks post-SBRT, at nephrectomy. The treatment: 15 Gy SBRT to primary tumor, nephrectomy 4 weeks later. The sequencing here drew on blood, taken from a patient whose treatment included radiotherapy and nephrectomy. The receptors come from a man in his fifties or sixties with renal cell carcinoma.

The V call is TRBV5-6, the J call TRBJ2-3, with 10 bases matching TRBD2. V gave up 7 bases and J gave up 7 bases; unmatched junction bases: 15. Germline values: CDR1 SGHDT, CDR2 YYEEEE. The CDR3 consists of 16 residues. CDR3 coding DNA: TGTGCCAGCGACCCCTCTAGCGGGAGAGCGGAAAATACGCAGTATTTT. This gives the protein CASDPSSGRAENTQYF.

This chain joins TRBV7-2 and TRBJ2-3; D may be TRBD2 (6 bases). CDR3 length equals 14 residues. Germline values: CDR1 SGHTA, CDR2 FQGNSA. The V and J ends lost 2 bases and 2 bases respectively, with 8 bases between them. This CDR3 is CASSLSGFTDTQYF. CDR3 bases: TGTGCCAGCAGCTTAAGCGGGTTCACAGATACGCAGTATTTT.

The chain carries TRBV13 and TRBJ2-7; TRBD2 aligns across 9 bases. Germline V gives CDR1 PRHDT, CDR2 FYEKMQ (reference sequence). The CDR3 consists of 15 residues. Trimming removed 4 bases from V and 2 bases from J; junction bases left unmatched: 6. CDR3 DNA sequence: TGTGCCAGCAGCTCCCCACTAGCGGGCACCTACGAGCAGTACTTC. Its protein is CASSSPLAGTYEQYF.

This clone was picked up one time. The CDR3 DNA reads as TGTGCCAGCAGGTCAACTAGCGGGAGCCTCTACGAGCAGTACTTC. The encoded protein is CASRSTSGSLYEQYF. The V call is TRBV5-6, the J call TRBJ2-7, with TRBD2 matching 11 bases. The ends lost 5 bases at V and 3 bases at J; junction bases unmatched: 7. Per the germline V gene, CDR1 is SGHDT and CDR2 is YYEEEE. The CDR3 is made up of 15 amino acids.

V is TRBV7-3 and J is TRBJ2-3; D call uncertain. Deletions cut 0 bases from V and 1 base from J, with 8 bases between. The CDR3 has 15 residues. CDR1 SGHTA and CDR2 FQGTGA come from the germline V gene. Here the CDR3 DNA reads TGTGCCAGCAGCTTAACGAGGACCCGCACAGATACGCAGTATTTT. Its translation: CASSLTRTRTDTQYF.

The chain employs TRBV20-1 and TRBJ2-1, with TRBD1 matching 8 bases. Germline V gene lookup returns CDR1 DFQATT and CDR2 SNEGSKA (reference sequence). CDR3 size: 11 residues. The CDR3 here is CSLDRENEQFF. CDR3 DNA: TGCAGCCTGGACAGGGAAAATGAGCAGTTCTTC.

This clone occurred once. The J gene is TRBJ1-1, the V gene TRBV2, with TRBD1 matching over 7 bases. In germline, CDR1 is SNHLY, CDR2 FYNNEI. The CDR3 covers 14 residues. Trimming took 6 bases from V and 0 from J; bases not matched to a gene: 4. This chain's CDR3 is CASSRQGVNTEAFF. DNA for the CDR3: TGTGCCAGCAGCCGACAGGGAGTGAACACTGAAGCTTTCTTT.

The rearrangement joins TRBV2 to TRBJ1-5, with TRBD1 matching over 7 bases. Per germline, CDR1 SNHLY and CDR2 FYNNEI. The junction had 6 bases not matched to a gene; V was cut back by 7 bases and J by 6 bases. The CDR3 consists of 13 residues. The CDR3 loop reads CASTGGGGQPQHF. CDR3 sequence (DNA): TGTGCCAGCACAGGGGGTGGTGGTCAGCCCCAGCATTTT. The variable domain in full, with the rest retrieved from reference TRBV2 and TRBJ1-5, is EPEVTQTPSHQVTQMGQEVILRCVPISNHLYFYWYRQILGQKVEFLVSFYNNEISEKSEIFDDQFSVERPDGSNFTLKIRSTKLEDSAMYFCASTGGGGQPQHFGDGTRLSIL.

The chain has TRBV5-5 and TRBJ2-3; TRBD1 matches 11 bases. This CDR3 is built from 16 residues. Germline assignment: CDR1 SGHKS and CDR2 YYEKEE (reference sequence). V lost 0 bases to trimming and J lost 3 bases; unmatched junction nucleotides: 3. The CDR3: CASSLGGTGGTDTQYF. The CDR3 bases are TGTGCCAGCAGCTTGGGTGGGACAGGGGGAACAGATACGCAGTATTTT.

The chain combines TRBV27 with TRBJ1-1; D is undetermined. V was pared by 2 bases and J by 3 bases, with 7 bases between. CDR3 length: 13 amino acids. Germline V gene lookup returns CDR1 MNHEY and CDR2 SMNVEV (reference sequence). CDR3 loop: CASSLGVDTEAFF. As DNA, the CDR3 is TGTGCCAGCAGTTTAGGGGTTGACACTGAAGCTTTCTTT.

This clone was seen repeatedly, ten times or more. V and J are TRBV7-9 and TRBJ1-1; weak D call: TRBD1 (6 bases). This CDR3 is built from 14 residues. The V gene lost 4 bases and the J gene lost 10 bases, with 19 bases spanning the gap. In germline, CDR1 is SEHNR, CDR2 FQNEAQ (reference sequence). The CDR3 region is CASSSMSGEAGAFF. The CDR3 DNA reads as TGTGCCAGCAGCTCAATGTCAGGGGAAGCTGGAGCTTTCTTT.

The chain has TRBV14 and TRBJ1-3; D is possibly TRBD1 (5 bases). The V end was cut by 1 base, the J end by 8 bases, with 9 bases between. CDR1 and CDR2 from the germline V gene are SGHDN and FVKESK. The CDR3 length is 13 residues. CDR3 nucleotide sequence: TGTGCCAGCAGCCAAGCCGGGGGATACACCATATATTTT. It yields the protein CASSQAGGYTIYF.

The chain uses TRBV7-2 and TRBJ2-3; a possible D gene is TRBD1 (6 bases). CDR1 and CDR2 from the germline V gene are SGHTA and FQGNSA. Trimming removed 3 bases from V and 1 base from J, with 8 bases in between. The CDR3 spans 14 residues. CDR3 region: CASSFEGGTDTQYF. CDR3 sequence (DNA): TGTGCCAGCAGCTTCGAGGGGGGCACAGATACGCAGTATTTT.

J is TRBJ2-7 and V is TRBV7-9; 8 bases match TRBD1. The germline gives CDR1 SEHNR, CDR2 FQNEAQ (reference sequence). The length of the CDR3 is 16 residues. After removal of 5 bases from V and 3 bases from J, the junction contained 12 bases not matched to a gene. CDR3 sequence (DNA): TGTGCCAGCAGCCCCCTAGGACAGGGCAACTTCTACGAGCAGTACTTC. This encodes CASSPLGQGNFYEQYF.

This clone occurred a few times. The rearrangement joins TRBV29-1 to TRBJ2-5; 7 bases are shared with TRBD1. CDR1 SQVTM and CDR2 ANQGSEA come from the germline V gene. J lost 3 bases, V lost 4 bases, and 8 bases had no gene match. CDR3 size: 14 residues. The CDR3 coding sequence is TGCAGCGTTGGAGCCGGGACAGCTAAAGAGACCCAGTACTTC. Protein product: CSVGAGTAKETQYF.

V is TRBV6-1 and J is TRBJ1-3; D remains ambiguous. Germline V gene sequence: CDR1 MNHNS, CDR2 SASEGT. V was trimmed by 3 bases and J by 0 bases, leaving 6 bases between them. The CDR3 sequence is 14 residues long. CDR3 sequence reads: CASSEGISGNTIYF. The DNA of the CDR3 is TGTGCCAGCAGTGAGGGTATCTCTGGAAACACCATATATTTT.

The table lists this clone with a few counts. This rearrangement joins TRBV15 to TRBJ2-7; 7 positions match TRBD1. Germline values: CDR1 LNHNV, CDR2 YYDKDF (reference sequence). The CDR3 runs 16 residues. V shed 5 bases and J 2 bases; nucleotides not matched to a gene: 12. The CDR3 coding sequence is TGTGCCACCAGCGGCTACCTGGACAGGAATCCCTACGAGCAGTACTTC. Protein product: CATSGYLDRNPYEQYF.